This T cell receptor (beta chain) was sequenced during a study of metastatic and nonmetastatic thyroid tumors. As for the study in general: Both malignant and benign thyroid patients supplied peripheral blood and tumor or nodule tissue samples, across which the repertoires of these patients were then compared.

Overall study results and limits: The reported finding was significantly higher TCR beta diversity in malignant thyroid tumors relative to benign nodules, in blood and tumor.

MiXCR was used by TCRdb to re-call the PCR reads. Here the sample spans tens of thousands of clones, 17% being singletons. Prior to thyroid surgery, none of the patients had received any treatment. This clone appeared a few times. Its antigen is unidentified. This CDR3 has 12 amino acids. V shed 6 bases and J shed 4 bases, with 9 bases lying between them. The germline gives CDR1 MNHNS, CDR2 SASEGT. The genes are TRBV6-1 and TRBJ1-1; D not resolved. This TCR was sampled from a male donor with papillary thyroid cancer or a benign thyroid nodule (not recorded which). Some clones in this sample may be carry-over from other donors' samples. The sequencing input was blood. CDR3 protein: CASREVGTEAFF. The CDR3 DNA sequence: TGTGCCAGCAGGGAGGTGGGCACTGAAGCTTTCTTT.